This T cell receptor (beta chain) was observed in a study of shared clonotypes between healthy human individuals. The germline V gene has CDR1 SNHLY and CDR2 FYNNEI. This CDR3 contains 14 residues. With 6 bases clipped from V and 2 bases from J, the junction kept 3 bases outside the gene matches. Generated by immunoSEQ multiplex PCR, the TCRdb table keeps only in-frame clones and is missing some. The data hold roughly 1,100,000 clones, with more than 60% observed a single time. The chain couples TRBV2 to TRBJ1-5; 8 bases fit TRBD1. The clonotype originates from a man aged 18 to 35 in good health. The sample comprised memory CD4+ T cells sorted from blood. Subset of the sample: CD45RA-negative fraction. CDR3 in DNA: TGTGCCAGCAGGACAGGGGAGGGCAATCAGCCCCAGCATTTT. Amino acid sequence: CASRTGEGNQPQHF.